This TCR beta chain came from a study of CD8 T cells in Susac syndrome. For the study at large: The sequenced Susac syndrome patients comprised roughly 6 with active disease and roughly eight in remission. Treatment at blood withdrawal was none, corticosteroids, or intravenous immunoglobulin alone in Susac syndrome patients.

Germline-derived CDR1 and CDR2 are MGHRA and YSYEKL. The CDR3 contains 17 residues. The germline V and J ends were trimmed by 4 bases and 5 bases, with 18 bases remaining between them. RNA amounts of roughly 0.5 to 1 ug underwent reverse transcription with random hexamers. TCRdb called the immunoSEQ multiplex PCR reads again in MiXCR, with one record for every CDR3 protein. Here the sample spans about 140,000 distinct CDR3 sequences, under 97% being singletons. Material: CD4+ T cells from PBMCs. This sequence originates from a human donor with Susac syndrome. The genes are TRBV4-1 and TRBJ1-6, with D possibly being TRBD1 (5 bases). CDR3: CASSRLSTGQDNSPLHF. CDR3 sequence (DNA): TGCGCCAGCAGCCGCCTAAGCACGGGGCAAGATAATTCACCCCTCCACTTT.